A single sample is the source of the 27 T cell receptor beta chains below, sequenced in a study of Ad26.COV2.S vaccination and SARS-CoV-2 variants. Treatment noted: around 19 received Ad26.COV2.S at low or high dose, single or two shots; 5 received placebo; per-sample allocation not given. Sample collection was performed on day 63 after the first vaccine or placebo injection. TCRdb keeps only in-frame clones here, not all; method: immunoSEQ multiplex PCR. Found here are more than 400,000 clones, less than 95% of them singletons; the top ten hold around 4.2%. Specimen: peripheral blood, collected in a trial of Ad26.COV2.S vaccine versus placebo. These receptors were obtained from a person between 18 and 65 years old who received the Ad26.COV2.S COVID-19 vaccine or a placebo.

The gene calls are TRBV27 and TRBJ2-7, with no clear D. Germline loops: CDR1 MNHEY, CDR2 SMNVEV (reference sequence). The V and J ends lost 5 bases and 3 bases respectively, with 11 bases between them. The CDR3 extends over 13 amino acids. DNA for the CDR3: TGTGCCAGCAGTGCCGGGCCCCACTACGAGCAGTACTTC. Encoded protein: CASSAGPHYEQYF.

The genes are TRBV7-9 and TRBJ1-2; perhaps TRBD1 as D (5 bases). Trimming cost V 2 bases and J 2 bases, with 12 bases left between them. Germline V gives CDR1 SEHNR, CDR2 FQNEAQ (reference sequence). This CDR3 has 15 residues. The CDR3 DNA follows: TGTGCCAGCAGCTTACCCTTGGCAGGGAACTATGGCTACACCTTC. Encoded protein: CASSLPLAGNYGYTF.

This rearrangement joins TRBV19 to TRBJ2-2; perhaps D is TRBD1 or TRBD2 (5 bases each). Trimming stripped 4 bases from V and 3 bases from J, with 9 bases between. Germline V gene lookup returns CDR1 LNHDA and CDR2 SQIVND (reference sequence). This CDR3 spans 14 amino acids. The CDR3 loop reads CASSRWGYTGELFF. DNA for the CDR3: TGTGCCAGTAGTAGGTGGGGGTACACCGGGGAGCTGTTTTTT. The variable domain in full, completed from reference TRBV19 and TRBJ2-2, reads DGGITQSPKYLFRKEGQNVTLSCEQNLNHDAMYWYRQDPGQGLRLIYYSQIVNDFQKGDIAEGYSVSREKKESFPLTVTSAQKNPTAFYLCASSRWGYTGELFFGEGSRLTVL.

The chain recombines TRBV3-1 (or the pseudogene TRBV3-2) with TRBJ2-1; 9 bases fit TRBD2. V lost 1 base to trimming and J lost 5 bases; unmatched junction nucleotides: 3. Germline assignment: CDR1 LGHDT and CDR2 YNNKEL (reference sequence). This CDR3 has 15 residues. The CDR3 region has the DNA TGTGCCAGCAGCCAAGTTGCGGGAGGGCACAATGAGCAGTTCTTC. It yields the protein CASSQVAGGHNEQFF.

The CDR3 loop is CASSLAGSLTEAFF. DNA of the CDR3: TGCGCCAGCAGCTTGGCGGGGAGTCTCACTGAAGCTTTCTTT. The chain is built from TRBV5-1 and TRBJ1-1; D gene ambiguous. V lost 0 bases, J lost 4 bases, and 10 bases lay in between. The germline gives CDR1 SGHRS, CDR2 YFSETQ. The CDR3 totals 14 residues.

This clone was counted between two and nine times. The chain uses TRBV20-1 and TRBJ1-4; D uncertain. V lost 4 bases, J lost 4 bases, and 4 bases lay in between. This CDR3 is built from 11 residues. CDR1 is DFQATT, CDR2 SNEGSKA, per germline (reference sequence). The CDR3 reads CSANVNEKLFF. For the CDR3, the DNA is TGCAGTGCTAACGTTAATGAAAAACTGTTTTTT.

J is TRBJ2-7 and V is TRBV30, with a possible D match to TRBD1 (5 bases). The CDR3 extends over 14 amino acids. V was pared by 3 bases and J by 0 bases, with 12 bases between. Germline CDR1 is GTSNPN and CDR2 is SVGIG (reference sequence). DNA for the CDR3: TGTGCCTGGAGAGGGGCGGTAGACTCCTACGAGCAGTACTTC. It is translated as CAWRGAVDSYEQYF. The entire variable domain, with the rest obtained from reference TRBV30 and TRBJ2-7, is as follows: SQTIHQWPATLVQPVGSPLSLECTVEGTSNPNLYWYRQAAGRGLQLLFYSVGIGQISSEVPQNLSASRPQDRQFILSSKKLLLSDSGFYLCAWRGAVDSYEQYFGPGTRLTVT.

The chain uses TRBV7-6 and TRBJ2-2; D is tentatively TRBD1 or TRBD2 (5 bases each). This CDR3 is 18 amino acids long. CDR1 is SGHVS and CDR2 is FNYEAQ in the germline V gene. The V gene lost 5 bases and the J gene lost 5 bases, with 24 bases spanning the gap. The CDR3 protein is CASSRASRDRGETGELFF. In DNA form, the CDR3 reads TGTGCCAGCAGCAGAGCTTCTCGGGACCGAGGGGAGACCGGGGAGCTGTTTTTT.

This clone has more than one count but fewer than ten. The chain uses TRBV19 and TRBJ2-2; D is unresolved. V lost 3 bases and J lost 6, with 8 bases in between. The germline gives CDR1 LNHDA, CDR2 SQIVND (reference sequence). This CDR3 has 13 residues. The CDR3 coding sequence is TGTGCCAGTAGTATTTTGGGCGCCGGGGAGCTGTTTTTT. This sequence encodes CASSILGAGELFF.

The chain joins TRBV18 to TRBJ2-7; D unclear. This CDR3 has 14 residues. V was pared by 1 base and J by 5 bases, with 12 bases between. The germline V gene encodes CDR1 KGHSH and CDR2 LQKENI. The CDR3 loop is CASSPLSERDEQYF. CDR3 in DNA: TGTGCCAGCTCACCACTATCAGAAAGGGACGAGCAGTACTTC.

The chain recombines TRBV28 with TRBJ2-7; D might be TRBD1 (6 bases). Germline CDR1 is MDHEN and CDR2 is SYDVKM. The CDR3 loop spans 12 amino acids. Trimming stripped 6 bases from V and 7 bases from J, with 13 bases between. CDR3 in DNA: TGTGCCAGCAGCGGACGGGACACTGAGCAGTACTTC. As protein: CASSGRDTEQYF.

This clone was detected only a few times. The CDR3 sequence: CASSYAASSYEQYF. DNA of the CDR3: TGTGCCAGCAGTTACGCGGCTTCCTCCTACGAGCAGTACTTC. This chain joins TRBV6-2 or TRBV6-3 and TRBJ2-7, with D unresolved. This CDR3 spans 14 amino acids. V gave up 2 bases and J gave up 0 bases, with 8 bases separating them. The germline V gene encodes CDR1 MNHEY and CDR2 SVGEGT.

The gene calls are TRBV4-2 and TRBJ2-7; TRBD2 matches at 13 bases. In germline, CDR1 is LGHNA, CDR2 YNFKEQ. J lost 0 bases, V lost 3 bases, and 2 bases had no gene match. CDR3 length: 16 residues. CDR3 nucleotides: TGTGCCAGCAGCCAGGGGACTAGCGGGGACTCCTACGAGCAGTACTTC. Residues: CASSQGTSGDSYEQYF.

This chain joins TRBV6-5 and TRBJ2-1; D call uncertain. The germline CDR1 and CDR2 sequences are MNHEY and SVGAGI. CDR3 size: 16 residues. V lost 2 bases to trimming and J lost 3 bases, with 14 bases between them. The CDR3 DNA reads TGTGCCAGCAGTTACAATTTAGGGCTAAACTACAATGAGCAGTTCTTC. This codes for CASSYNLGLNYNEQFF.

V is TRBV24-1 and J is TRBJ2-5; D unresolved. Per the germline V gene, CDR1 is KGHDR and CDR2 is SFDVKD. This CDR3 contains 14 residues. V lost 1 base to trimming and J lost 7 bases, with 12 bases between them. CDR3 nucleotide sequence: TGTGCCACCAGTGATTTTGGTGCGAGTCGGACCCAGTACTTC. It codes for CATSDFGASRTQYF.

V is TRBV12-3 or TRBV12-4 and J is TRBJ1-1; D unresolved. V lost 6 bases, J lost 3 bases, and 5 bases lay in between. This CDR3 spans 11 amino acids. The CDR3 reads CASSLDTEAFF. In DNA form, the CDR3 reads TGTGCCAGCAGCCTGGACACTGAAGCTTTCTTT.

The gene calls are TRBV30 and TRBJ1-6; D might be TRBD1 (6 bases). The V gene lost 3 bases and the J gene lost 8 bases, with 17 bases spanning the gap. This CDR3 contains 15 residues. Per the germline V gene, CDR1 is GTSNPN and CDR2 is SVGIG (reference sequence). The CDR3 region is CAWRPQTGKDSPLHF. DNA of the CDR3: TGTGCCTGGAGACCTCAAACAGGGAAGGATTCACCCCTCCACTTT.

This clone came up once. The V gene is TRBV11-3, the J gene TRBJ2-5; D gene ambiguous. Between the trimmed V and J ends, which lost 1 base and 1 base, there was a span of 4 bases. This CDR3 is 13 amino acids long. Germline V gives CDR1 SGHNT, CDR2 YENEEA. The CDR3 loop is CASSLGPQETQYF. CDR3 in DNA: TGTGCCAGCAGCTTAGGGCCCCAAGAGACCCAGTACTTC.

J is TRBJ1-4 and V is TRBV15; 10 nucleotides agree with TRBD1. J gave up 8 bases and V 4 bases, and 7 bases lay outside the gene matches. The CDR3 spans 15 residues. Looked up from germline, CDR1 is LNHNV and CDR2 is YYDKDF (reference sequence). The CDR3 here is CATSTTGQGYEKLFF. CDR3 bases: TGTGCCACCAGCACGACGGGACAGGGGTACGAAAAACTGTTTTTT.

V is TRBV2 and J is TRBJ2-5; 13 bases match TRBD2. CDR1 and CDR2 from the germline V gene are SNHLY and FYNNEI. V shed 5 bases, J shed 5 bases, and the junction held 14 bases outside the gene matches. CDR3 length equals 18 residues. DNA of the CDR3: TGTGCCAGCAGTTCCCCCCGGACTAGCGGGAGAAGAGGGGAGACCCAGTACTTC. It encodes CASSSPRTSGRRGETQYF.

The chain recombines TRBV7-2 with TRBJ1-1, with unresolved D. The V end was cut by 1 base, the J end by 0 bases, with 9 bases between. This CDR3 contains 15 residues. Germline V gene data show CDR1 as SGHTA and CDR2 as FQGNSA. The CDR3 loop reads CASSLEGRLNTEAFF. CDR3 coding DNA: TGTGCCAGCAGCTTAGAAGGGCGGTTGAACACTGAAGCTTTCTTT.

The chain employs TRBV11-2 and TRBJ2-2; D unclear. With 5 bases removed from V and 2 bases from J, the gap between germline ends came to 6 bases. Germline CDR1 and CDR2: SGHAT and FQNNGV. This CDR3 comprises 13 residues. For the CDR3, the DNA is TGTGCCAGCAGCCGAGTAAACACCGGGGAGCTGTTTTTT. Residues: CASSRVNTGELFF.

V is TRBV28 and J is TRBJ2-3, with 7 bases aligning to TRBD2. The CDR3 runs 16 residues. Per germline, CDR1 MDHEN and CDR2 SYDVKM. Trimming removed 2 bases from V and 2 bases from J; junction bases left unmatched: 7. In DNA form, the CDR3 reads TGTGCCAGCAGTTTACCTGTCGGGAGGAACACAGATACGCAGTATTTT. As protein: CASSLPVGRNTDTQYF.

The chain joins TRBV2 to TRBJ1-4; 9 nucleotides align to TRBD1. J lost 7 bases, V lost 6 bases, and 6 bases had no gene match. Germline V gene sequence: CDR1 SNHLY, CDR2 FYNNEI. The CDR3 is made up of 14 amino acids. CDR3 region: CASRDGQGSEKLFF. CDR3 nucleotide sequence: TGTGCCAGCAGGGATGGACAGGGGAGTGAAAAACTGTTTTTT.

The V and J genes are TRBV5-4 and TRBJ2-1; TRBD2 matches at 15 bases. Germline lookup yields CDR1 SGHNT and CDR2 YYREEE (reference sequence). The V segment lost 3 bases and the J segment 5 bases; nucleotides outside the gene matches: 6. The CDR3 runs to 17 residues. The CDR3 DNA sequence: TGTGCCAGCAGCTCCGGGACTAGCGGGAGGAGGGACAATGAGCAGTTCTTC. This translates into CASSSGTSGRRDNEQFF.

Comments on this clone: Since the CDR3 does not end with the conserved phenylalanine or tryptophan, this likely comes from a read error. Because the CDR3's place on the DNA is in doubt, the DNA is left out and the CDR3 is given as listed by TCRdb. The V call is TRBV12-2, the J call TRBJ1-1; TRBD1 is the table's D call, not checked against the DNA. TRBV12-2 is described as a pseudogene. The CDR3 region is 11 residues in length, termini included. Here the CDR3 reads CASRLADRGRG.

The chain carries TRBV4-1 and TRBJ1-2; D remains unclear. The CDR3 consists of 17 residues. Germline values: CDR1 MGHRA, CDR2 YSYEKL. V shed 4 bases and J shed 5 bases, with 23 bases lying between them. The CDR3 here is CASSLSDDTPSEYGYTF. The CDR3 coding sequence is TGCGCCAGCAGCCTATCGGACGATACACCTTCGGAATATGGCTACACCTTC.